Listed here are 25 T cell receptor beta chains from one sample, sequenced in a study of control samples from healthy donors and cancer patients. TCRdb's table, derived via immunoSEQ multiplex PCR, lists solely in-frame clones and lacks some. The repertoire holds 45,000 or so clones, around 90% seen once, with roughly 20% in the top ten. The sequencing sample was made of PBMCs. The origin of the receptors is a middle-aged woman with head and neck cancer.

V gene TRBV6-6 combines with J gene TRBJ2-7; TRBD1 aligns across 8 bases. The V and J ends lost 5 bases and 0 bases, in that order; junction bases with no gene match: 0. The CDR3 has 13 residues. CDR1 and CDR2 (germline): MNHNY, SVGAGI (reference sequence). Here the CDR3 reads CASSGQGSYEQYF. CDR3 nucleotides: TGTGCCAGCAGTGGACAGGGCTCCTACGAGCAGTACTTC.

This chain uses TRBV10-1 with TRBJ1-5; unclear D gene. V lost 11 bases, J lost 7 bases, and 12 bases lay in between. The germline CDR1 and CDR2 sequences are WNHNN and SYGVQD (reference sequence). This CDR3 region has 11 residues. For the CDR3, the DNA is TGCGCCGGCCACGAGACCCAGCCCCAGCATTTT. This sequence encodes CAGHETQPQHF.

The chain employs TRBV5-1 and TRBJ1-2; 7 bases are a match to TRBD1. Germline lookup yields CDR1 SGHRS and CDR2 YFSETQ. With 5 bases clipped from V and 2 bases from J, the junction kept 3 bases outside the gene matches. This CDR3 comprises 13 residues. This CDR3 is CASRMTGNYGYTF. CDR3 bases: TGCGCCAGCAGGATGACAGGGAACTATGGCTACACCTTC.

The V call is TRBV9, the J call TRBJ2-1; 9 positions agree with TRBD1. Germline lookup yields CDR1 SGDLS and CDR2 YYNGEE. J lost 7 bases, V lost 3 bases, and 11 bases had no gene match. The CDR3 extends over 16 amino acids. Written as DNA, the CDR3 is TGTGCCAGCAGCGCCACCGGACAGGGGTACGGTAATGAGCAGTTCTTC. It translates to CASSATGQGYGNEQFF. Supplemented by reference TRBV9 and TRBJ2-1, the full variable domain reads DSGVTQTPKHLITATGQRVTLRCSPRSGDLSVYWYQQSLDQGLQFLIQYYNGEERAKGNILERFSAQQFPDLHSELNLSSLELGDSALYFCASSATGQGYGNEQFFGPGTRLTVL.

The chain couples TRBV5-1 to TRBJ1-1; D gene uncertain. Germline V gene sequence: CDR1 SGHRS, CDR2 YFSETQ. Trimming stripped 4 bases from V and 4 bases from J, with 23 bases between. The CDR3 extends over 17 amino acids. The DNA of the CDR3 is TGCGCCAGCAGCCCGACAAAGCCGGGTAGTGGATCCACTGAAGCTTTCTTT. The encoded protein is CASSPTKPGSGSTEAFF. The variable domain in full, completed from reference TRBV5-1 and TRBJ1-1, reads KAGVTQTPRYLIKTRGQQVTLSCSPISGHRSVSWYQQTPGQGLQFLFEYFSETQRNKGNFPGRFSGRQFSNSRSEMNVSTLELGDSALYLCASSPTKPGSGSTEAFFGQGTRLTVV.

V usage is TRBV9 and J usage is TRBJ1-6, with 7 bases that match TRBD1. The V gene end was trimmed by 4 bases and the J gene end by 8 bases; junction bases not matched to a gene: 9. Germline CDR1 SGDLS, CDR2 YYNGEE. CDR3 length equals 15 residues. This CDR3 reads CASSPRGTEDSPLHF. The CDR3 nucleotides read TGTGCCAGCAGCCCCCGGGGGACAGAGGATTCACCCCTCCACTTT.

The gene calls are TRBV2 and TRBJ2-4, with D possibly matching TRBD1 (5 bases). Germline CDR1 and CDR2: SNHLY and FYNNEI. The CDR3 runs to 15 residues. Trimming took 6 bases from V and 0 from J, leaving 12 bases between them. CDR3 nucleotide sequence: TGTGCCAGCAGACCCGACAGACTAGCCAAAAACATTCAGTACTTC. This encodes CASRPDRLAKNIQYF.

The J gene is TRBJ1-2, the V gene TRBV19; D is uncertain. Germline V CDR1 and CDR2: LNHDA, SQIVND (reference sequence). The V end was cut by 5 bases, the J end by 2 bases, with 6 bases between. CDR3 size: 12 residues. This CDR3 is CASSVRNYGYTF. The CDR3, as DNA: TGTGCCAGTAGTGTTCGAAACTATGGCTACACCTTC. Drawing the rest from reference TRBV19 and TRBJ1-2, the complete variable domain is DGGITQSPKYLFRKEGQNVTLSCEQNLNHDAMYWYRQDPGQGLRLIYYSQIVNDFQKGDIAEGYSVSREKKESFPLTVTSAQKNPTAFYLCASSVRNYGYTFGSGTRLTVV.

The V gene is TRBV28, the J gene TRBJ1-2; TRBD1 might be the D (5 bases). Trimming took off 5 bases at V and 1 base at J, with 11 bases between the two ends. CDR1 is MDHEN and CDR2 is SYDVKM in the germline V gene. This CDR3 region has 14 residues. Written as DNA, the CDR3 is TGTGCCAGCAGTCCCGGGGGGAATAACTATGGCTACACCTTC. Its translation is CASSPGGNNYGYTF.

This rearrangement joins TRBV27 to TRBJ2-2, with 7 bases fitting TRBD2. Germline lookup yields CDR1 MNHEY and CDR2 SMNVEV (reference sequence). CDR3 length: 16 amino acids. V dropped 4 bases and J dropped 1; count of bases not matched to a gene: 6. In DNA form, the CDR3 reads TGTGCCAGCAGTTACTCTGGCGGGGGGAACACCGGGGAGCTGTTTTTT. Translation: CASSYSGGGNTGELFF.

The chain employs TRBV5-1 and TRBJ2-2; TRBD1 might be the D (6 bases). This CDR3 comprises 15 residues. Trimming cost V 4 bases and J 3 bases, with 13 bases left between them. The germline V gene encodes CDR1 SGHRS and CDR2 YFSETQ. In nucleotides, the CDR3 is TGCGCCAGCAGCCCTGGACAGCAGCACACCGGGGAGCTGTTTTTT. This encodes CASSPGQQHTGELFF.

The chain links TRBV5-6 to TRBJ2-7, with D possibly matching TRBD2 (5 bases). In germline, CDR1 is SGHDT, CDR2 YYEEEE. V was pared by 5 bases and J by 0 bases, with 9 bases between. The CDR3 is 13 residues long. The CDR3 loop reads CASRARASYEQYF. In DNA, the CDR3 is TGTGCCAGCAGGGCGCGGGCCTCCTACGAGCAGTACTTC. The full variable domain, its missing parts supplied by reference TRBV5-6 and TRBJ2-7, is DAGVTQSPTHLIKTRGQQVTLRCSPKSGHDTVSWYQQALGQGPQFIFQYYEEEERQRGNFPDRFSGHQFPNYSSELNVNALLLGDSALYLCASRARASYEQYFGPGTRLTVT.

This sequence joins TRBV6-5 and TRBJ1-1; perhaps TRBD1 as D (5 bases). The CDR3 extends over 13 amino acids. The V end was cut by 7 bases, the J end by 6 bases, with 15 bases between. From germline, CDR1 is MNHEY and CDR2 SVGAGI. CDR3 coding DNA: TGTGCCAGCATCCTCCGGGGGGAATCTGAAGCTTTCTTT. Its translation is CASILRGESEAFF.

The CDR3, as DNA: TGTGCCAGCAGCTTATTAGGTTTGGGGAGGGTAAAAGCTTTCTTT. Its protein is CASSLLGLGRVKAFF. The chain links TRBV7-2 to TRBJ1-1; D unresolved. The length of the CDR3 is 15 residues. Trimming stripped 2 bases from V and 9 bases from J, with 19 bases between. CDR1 SGHTA and CDR2 FQGNSA come from the germline V gene.

CDR3 sequence: CASRPDGGHGYTF. CDR3 bases: TGTGCCAGCAGACCCGATGGGGGGCATGGCTACACCTTC. J is TRBJ1-2 and V is TRBV11-1; D is perhaps TRBD1 (6 bases). There are 13 residues in the CDR3. Trimming shortened V by 6 bases and J by 6 bases, and 14 bases separated the two germline ends. The germline gives CDR1 SGHAT, CDR2 FQDESV (reference sequence). Full variable domain (remainder filled in from reference TRBV11-1 and TRBJ1-2): EAEVAQSPRYKITEKSQAVAFWCDPISGHATLYWYRQILGQGPELLVQFQDESVVDDSQLPKDRFSAERLKGVDSTLKIQPAELGDSAMYLCASRPDGGHGYTFGSGTRLTVV.

The chain couples TRBV12-3 or TRBV12-4 to TRBJ2-7; D is unclear. This CDR3 contains 11 residues. Trimming removed 7 bases from V and 4 bases from J, with 8 bases in between. The CDR3 sequence: CASTLGYEQYF. The CDR3 nucleotides read TGTGCCAGCACCTTGGGGTACGAGCAGTACTTC.

CDR3 DNA: TGTGCCAGCAGCGTAGTAGGTAGCGGCGGGGAGCTGTTTTTT. It codes for CASSVVGSGGELFF. The chain uses TRBV9 and TRBJ2-2, with D maybe TRBD2 (6 bases). This CDR3 has 14 residues. V was cut by 0 bases and J by 7 bases, with 10 bases left in between. Germline CDR1 and CDR2: SGDLS and YYNGEE.

This chain links TRBV5-4 with TRBJ2-5; D not resolved. Germline assignment: CDR1 SGHNT and CDR2 YYREEE (reference sequence). Trimming removed 0 bases at V and 2 bases at J, with 14 bases between. This CDR3 spans 16 amino acids. In DNA form, the CDR3 reads TGTGCCAGCAGCTTGGCGTGGAGTCAGAAACAAGAGACCCAGTACTTC. Translating it yields CASSLAWSQKQETQYF.

The chain couples TRBV7-2 to TRBJ1-6; D is unresolved. V lost 3 bases to trimming and J lost 8 bases, with 11 bases between them. CDR1 and CDR2 from the germline V gene are SGHTA and FQGNSA. The CDR3 contains 14 residues. The DNA for the CDR3 is TGTGCCAGCAGCTTGACTAGGGTGGATTCACCCCTCCACTTT. This gives the protein CASSLTRVDSPLHF. The full variable domain, rest sourced from reference TRBV7-2 and TRBJ1-6, is GAGVSQSPSNKVTEKGKDVELRCDPISGHTALYWYRQSLGQGLEFLIYFQGNSAPDKSGLPSDRFSAERTGGSVSTLTIQRTQQEDSAVYLCASSLTRVDSPLHFGNGTRLTVT.

The chain employs TRBV4-1 and TRBJ1-5; 7 nucleotides agree with TRBD1. The CDR3 is made up of 13 amino acids. Germline V lookup: CDR1 MGHRA, CDR2 YSYEKL. Germline trimming cut 4 bases from V and 7 bases from J; bases unmatched to any gene: 4. The CDR3 DNA reads as TGCGCCAGCAGCCTACAGGGGAGGCAGCCCCAGCATTTT. It specifies CASSLQGRQPQHF.

The chain couples TRBV10-3 to TRBJ2-7; D perhaps matches TRBD1 (9 bases). V was pared by 4 bases and J by 7 bases, with 20 bases between. The germline gives CDR1 ENHRY, CDR2 SYGVKD. The CDR3 has 15 residues. The CDR3 spells CAISAGGDRVLEQYF. CDR3 bases: TGTGCCATCAGTGCGGGGGGGGACAGGGTTCTTGAGCAGTACTTC.

This rearrangement joins TRBV19 to TRBJ2-2; 10 bases match TRBD2. The germline V gene encodes CDR1 LNHDA and CDR2 SQIVND (reference sequence). With 5 bases clipped from V and 2 bases from J, the junction kept 5 bases outside the gene matches. This CDR3 contains 16 residues. The CDR3 DNA follows: TGTGCCAGTAGTGGCGGACTAGCGGCAAACACCGGGGAGCTGTTTTTT. Its protein is CASSGGLAANTGELFF.

In nucleotides, the CDR3 is TGTGCCAGCTTCGGACAGGGAACCTACGAGCAGTACTTC. Its translation: CASFGQGTYEQYF. The V call is TRBV6-5, the J call TRBJ2-7; 8 bases map to TRBD1. The CDR3 loop spans 13 amino acids. The J segment lost 2 bases and the V segment lost 8 bases, leaving 5 bases of the junction unmatched. Looked up from germline, CDR1 is MNHEY and CDR2 is SVGAGI.

This chain uses TRBV3-1 (or the pseudogene TRBV3-2) with TRBJ1-1, with D uncertain. Germline CDR1 LGHDT, CDR2 YNNKEL (reference sequence). Trimming removed 2 bases at V and 1 base at J, with 8 bases between. This CDR3 is built from 14 residues. The DNA for the CDR3 is TGTGCCAGCAGCCAAAAGGCGGGGAACACTGAAGCTTTCTTT. This gives the protein CASSQKAGNTEAFF.

The J gene is TRBJ2-2, the V gene TRBV7-6, with TRBD1 identical over 9 bases. CDR3 size: 16 residues. The V and J ends lost 6 bases and 2 bases, in that order; junction bases with no gene match: 7. Per the germline V gene, CDR1 is SGHVS and CDR2 is FNYEAQ. In DNA form, the CDR3 reads TGTGCCAGCAGGTCCGGGACAGGGACAAACACCGGGGAGCTGTTTTTT. Translated: CASRSGTGTNTGELFF.